This note documents a single T cell receptor beta chain sequence. The J segment lost 0 bases and the V segment lost 1 base, leaving 5 bases of the junction unmatched. The germline V gene has CDR1 LGHNT and CDR2 FRNRAP. The CDR3 runs 17 residues. These data are taken from a study of blood T cell repertoires in COVID-19. Original processing methods: Estimated nucleated cell counts came from reference gene primer amplification. Clones were read by immunoSEQ multiplex PCR, and TCRdb kept only the in-frame ones, dropping some. The V and J calls and the clone size are those of that table, but D and trimming were determined from the DNA. The sample includes 50,000 to 80,000 clones, over 75% of them seen just once.

The clonotype was recovered from a woman at least 80 years old with active COVID-19. The rearrangement uses TRBV12-5 and TRBJ2-1; 8 bases are a match to TRBD2. The sequenced sample was peripheral blood. The CDR3 reads CASGLGPGGYSYNEQFF. In DNA, the CDR3 is TGTGCTAGTGGTTTGGGCCCGGGGGGGTACTCCTACAATGAGCAGTTCTTC. Looking up the rest from reference TRBV12-5 and TRBJ2-1 gives the full variable domain: DARVTQTPRHKVTEMGQEVTMRCQPILGHNTVFWYRQTMMQGLELLAYFRNRAPLDDSGMPKDRFSAEMPDATLATLKIQPSEPRDSAVYFCASGLGPGGYSYNEQFFGPGTRLTVL.